This TCR beta chain was retrieved from a study of post-analysis software for immune sequencing data. V shed 6 bases and J 5 bases; nucleotides not matched to a gene: 7. This CDR3 is 16 amino acids long. CDR1 is SEHNR, CDR2 FQNEAQ, per germline (reference sequence). Overall study findings and caveats: With TRBV5-6, TRBV5-1 and TRBV20-1 included, about five TRBV segments were more frequent in patients than in controls. Normalized Chao1 diversity in multiple sclerosis patients fell significantly below that of controls.

Points on this clonotype: The antigen is not known.

The authors incorporated unique molecular identifiers into the TCR beta cDNA libraries. Input populations of about 0.95 to 11 million T cells gave rise to around 480,000 cDNA molecules. One entry per CDR3 protein results from TCRdb running MiXCR on the PCR reads. The sample has 380,000 or so distinct CDR3 sequences, less than 40% seen once. The source is a girl aged 5 to 17 with multiple sclerosis. The chain combines TRBV7-9 with TRBJ2-1; TRBD2 agrees at 13 bases. Sequencing was done on a sample of blood. This chain's CDR3 is CASRYSGTSGDNEQFF. CDR3 DNA sequence: TGTGCCAGCAGGTACTCCGGGACTAGCGGGGACAATGAGCAGTTCTTC.